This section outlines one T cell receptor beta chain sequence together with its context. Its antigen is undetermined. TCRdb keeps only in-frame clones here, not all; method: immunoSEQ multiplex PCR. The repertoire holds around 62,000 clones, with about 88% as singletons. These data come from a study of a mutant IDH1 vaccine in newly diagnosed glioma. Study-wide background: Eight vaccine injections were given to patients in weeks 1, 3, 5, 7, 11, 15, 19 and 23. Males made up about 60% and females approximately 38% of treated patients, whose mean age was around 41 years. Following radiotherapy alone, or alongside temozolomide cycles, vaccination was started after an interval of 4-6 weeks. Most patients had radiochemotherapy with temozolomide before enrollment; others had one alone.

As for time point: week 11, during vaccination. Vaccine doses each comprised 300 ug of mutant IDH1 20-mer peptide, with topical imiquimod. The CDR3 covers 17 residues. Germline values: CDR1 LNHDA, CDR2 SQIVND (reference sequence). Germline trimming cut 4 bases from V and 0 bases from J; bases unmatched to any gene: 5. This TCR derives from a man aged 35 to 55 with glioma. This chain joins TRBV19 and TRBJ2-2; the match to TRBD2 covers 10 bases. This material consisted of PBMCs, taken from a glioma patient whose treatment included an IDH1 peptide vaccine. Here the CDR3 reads CASSTLAGAANTGELFF. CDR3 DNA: TGTGCCAGTAGTACTCTAGCGGGGGCGGCGAACACCGGGGAGCTGTTTTTT.